This entry describes one TCR beta chain. Per the authors' pipeline: Researchers report that nucleated cell counts were estimated from reference gene primer amplification. The repertoire was sequenced with immunoSEQ multiplex PCR; TCRdb's copy has only in-frame clones and lacks some. For V, J and clone size, that table is used; D and trimming come from the DNA. The data show a few hundred thousand clones, roughly 91% seen once. This sample is part of a study of blood T cell repertoires in COVID-19. Overall study: T cells, B-cell-depleted T cells, or PBMCs supplied cDNA or gDNA.

This CDR3 has 14 amino acids. The V end lost 4 bases, the J end lost 7 bases, and 11 bases lay between the germline ends. CDR1 and CDR2 (germline): MDHEN, SYDVKM. Enrollees, about 18 to 90 years old, lived in 20 to 25 US areas. Assignment of participants to cohorts was predicated upon participant-reported clinical history. The chain is built from TRBV28 and TRBJ1-6; perhaps TRBD1 as D (5 bases). The source is a woman aged 55-70 years who had recovered from COVID-19. The sample comprised PBMCs or T cells enriched from blood (not recorded which). CDR3 coding DNA: TGTGCCAGCAGTTCCCCGGGGGGGAATTCACCCCTCCACTTT. As protein: CASSSPGGNSPLHF.